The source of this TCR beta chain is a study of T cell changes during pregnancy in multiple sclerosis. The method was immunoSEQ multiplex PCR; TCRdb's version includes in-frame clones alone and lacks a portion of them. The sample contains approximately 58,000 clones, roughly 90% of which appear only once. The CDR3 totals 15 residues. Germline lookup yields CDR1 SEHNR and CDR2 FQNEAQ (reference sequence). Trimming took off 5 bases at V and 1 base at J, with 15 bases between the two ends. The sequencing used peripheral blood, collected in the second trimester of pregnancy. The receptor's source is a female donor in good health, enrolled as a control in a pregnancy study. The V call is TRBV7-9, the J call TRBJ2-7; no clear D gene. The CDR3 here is CASSAEPKFSYEQYF. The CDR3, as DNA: TGTGCCAGCAGCGCCGAACCTAAATTTTCCTACGAGCAGTACTTC.